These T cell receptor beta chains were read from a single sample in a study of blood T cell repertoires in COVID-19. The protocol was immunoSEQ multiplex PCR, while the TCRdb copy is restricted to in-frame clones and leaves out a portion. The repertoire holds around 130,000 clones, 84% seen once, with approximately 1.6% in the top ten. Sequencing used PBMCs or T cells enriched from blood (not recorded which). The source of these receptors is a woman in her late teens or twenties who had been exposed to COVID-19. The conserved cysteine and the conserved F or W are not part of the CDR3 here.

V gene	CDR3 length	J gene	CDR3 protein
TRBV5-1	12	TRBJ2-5	ASSFAGVGETQY
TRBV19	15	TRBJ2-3	ASSARLAGGPGDTQY
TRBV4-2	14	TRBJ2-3	ASSQELAINTDTQY
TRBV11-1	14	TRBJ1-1	ASSNLYRGPYTEAF
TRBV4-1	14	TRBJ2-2	ASSQVAGGPSGELF
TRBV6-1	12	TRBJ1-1	ASSEALRQAEAF
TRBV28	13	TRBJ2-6	ASSGLGSGANVLT
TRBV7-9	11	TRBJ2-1	ASSLIPFNEQF
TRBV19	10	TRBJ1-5	ASSIYNQPQH
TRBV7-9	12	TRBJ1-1	ASRLTGGNTEAF
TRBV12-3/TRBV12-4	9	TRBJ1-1	ASRSYRDAF
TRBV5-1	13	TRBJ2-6	ASSYQGTGANVLT
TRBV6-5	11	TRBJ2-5	ASSGSWGVTQY
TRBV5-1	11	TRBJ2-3	ASSLAAGVAQY
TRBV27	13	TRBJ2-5	ASSPYRGLQETQY
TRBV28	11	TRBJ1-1	ASSRDRVTEAF
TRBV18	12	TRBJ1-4	ASSLVTGWEKLF
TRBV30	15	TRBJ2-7	AWSPLGLAVISYEQY
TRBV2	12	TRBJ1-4	ASLPGGGYEKLF
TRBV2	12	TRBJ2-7	ASNPGLEFGEQY